Presented here are 32 T cell receptor beta chains from one specimen sequenced in a study of OX40 agonist ivuxolimab in advanced cancers. Sequencing used immunoSEQ multiplex PCR; TCRdb keeps in-frame clones, though not all of them. The repertoire holds about 45,000 clones, with roughly four fifths as singletons. The specimen was CD4+ or CD8+ T cells sorted from blood, collected in a trial of the OX40 agonist ivuxolimab. The receptors stem from an adult with an advanced solid tumor such as melanoma, head and neck, liver or kidney cancer.

Here the CDR3 DNA reads TGTGCCAGCTCACCGGGGTTCATGAACACTGAAGCTTTCTTT. It is translated as CASSPGFMNTEAFF. V usage is TRBV18 and J usage is TRBJ1-1; D remains ambiguous. The germline V gene has CDR1 KGHSH and CDR2 LQKENI. The CDR3 extends over 14 amino acids. V gave up 3 bases and J gave up 0 bases, with 8 bases separating them.

This clone turned up a few times. CDR3 residues: CAIRRERTGIGYGYTF. The DNA of the CDR3 is TGTGCCATCAGACGAGAACGGACAGGGATAGGGTATGGCTACACCTTC. The rearrangement uses TRBV10-3 and TRBJ1-2, with 8 positions matching TRBD1. There are 16 residues in the CDR3. With 6 bases clipped from V and 5 bases from J, the junction kept 14 bases outside the gene matches. Germline-derived CDR1 and CDR2 are ENHRY and SYGVKD.

The rearrangement links TRBV30 to TRBJ1-1; D gene ambiguous. The CDR3 has 12 amino acids. The V end lost 4 bases, the J end lost 1 base, and 7 bases lay between the germline ends. Germline V gene lookup returns CDR1 GTSNPN and CDR2 SVGIG (reference sequence). DNA for the CDR3: TGTGCCTGGAAGGCTGGGAACACTGAAGCTTTCTTT. The encoded protein is CAWKAGNTEAFF.

V usage is TRBV21-1 and J usage is TRBJ2-1; the table's D call of TRBD1 was not tested on the DNA. TRBV21-1 is given as a pseudogene. The CDR3 runs 15 residues. The CDR3 DNA reads TGTGCCAGCAGCATGGCAGGGATGGTAATCAATGAGCAGTTCTTC. This codes for CASSMAGMVINEQFF.

The rearrangement joins TRBV15 to TRBJ1-6; D is undetermined. CDR1 is LNHNV, CDR2 YYDKDF, per germline (reference sequence). The CDR3 runs 15 residues. V was cut by 0 bases and J by 7 bases, with 10 bases left in between. Here the CDR3 reads CATSRDKGVNSPLHF. The CDR3 coding sequence is TGTGCCACCAGCAGAGATAAGGGCGTAAATTCACCCCTCCACTTT.

This clone was found once. J is TRBJ2-3 and V is TRBV5-1; 7 nucleotides match TRBD1. J was trimmed by 5 bases and V by 0 bases; bases with no gene match: 6. This CDR3 contains 15 residues. Germline V gene sequence: CDR1 SGHRS, CDR2 YFSETQ. CDR3 nucleotide sequence: TGCGCCAGCAGCTTGGGCTCAGGGGGTATAGATACGCAGTATTTT. Residues: CASSLGSGGIDTQYF.

The chain joins TRBV25-1 to TRBJ2-1; 7 bases are shared with TRBD2. CDR1 and CDR2 from the germline V gene are MGHDK and SYGVNS. The CDR3 has 14 residues. The J segment lost 6 bases and the V segment lost 6 bases, leaving 8 bases of the junction unmatched. CDR3 DNA: TGTGCCAGCAGGACAGCGGGACGGGGCAATGAGCAGTTCTTC. It translates to CASRTAGRGNEQFF.

In regard to this clone: Distinct nucleotide sequences in the sample also encode this CDR3. This chain links TRBV29-1 with TRBJ2-6; maybe TRBD2 (5 bases). The V end was cut by 4 bases, the J end by 4 bases, with 14 bases between. This CDR3 comprises 15 residues. The V gene's germline CDR1 is SQVTM and CDR2 ANQGSEA. CDR3 amino acids: CSVGAGGAGANVLTF. The CDR3 DNA reads TGCAGCGTTGGGGCAGGAGGTGCCGGGGCCAACGTCCTGACTTTC.

On this clone itself: Other DNA variants within this sample encode the same CDR3. The chain has TRBV7-9 and TRBJ1-2; 7 nucleotides align to TRBD1. The CDR3 spans 15 residues. Looked up from germline, CDR1 is SEHNR and CDR2 is FQNEAQ (reference sequence). Germline trimming cut 2 bases from V and 4 bases from J; bases unmatched to any gene: 7. This CDR3 is CASSLPGQIIYGYTF. The CDR3 DNA is TGTGCCAGCAGCTTACCGGGACAGATTATCTATGGCTACACCTTC.

Details on this clone: Germline is not matched at one junction end, which may reflect a read error. J is TRBJ2-5 and V is TRBV7-7; TRBD1 aligns across 12 bases. In germline, CDR1 is SSHAT, CDR2 FNYEAQ (reference sequence). CDR3 length: 17 residues. The DNA of the CDR3 is TGTGCTAGCAGCCTGGGGACAGGGGGCGGGTCCCAAGAGACCCAGTACTTC. Translating gives CASSLGTGGGSQETQYF. Full variable domain (remainder filled in from reference TRBV7-7 and TRBJ2-5): GAGVSQSPRYKVTKRGQDVTLRCDPISSHATLYWYQQALGQGPEFLTYFNYEAQPDKSGLPSDRFSAERPEGSISTLTIQRTEQRDSAMYRCASSLGTGGGSQETQYFGPGTRLLVL.

This chain links TRBV7-2 with TRBJ2-7, with a tentative D call TRBD2 (5 bases). This CDR3 has 14 residues. Trimming took 5 bases from V and 3 from J, leaving 14 bases between them. Germline CDR1 is SGHTA and CDR2 is FQGNSA. The CDR3 coding sequence is TGTGCCAGCAGCACAACCTCGGCGGGCTACGAGCAGTACTTC. This gives the protein CASSTTSAGYEQYF.

This clone was observed a single time. The rearrangement uses TRBV7-8 and TRBJ1-5; TRBD1 aligns across 7 bases. There are 14 residues in the CDR3. The germline V gene has CDR1 SGHVS and CDR2 FQNEAQ. V lost 5 bases, J lost 5 bases, and 6 bases stayed unmatched. The chain's CDR3 is CASSPGQHDQPQHF. In DNA form, the CDR3 reads TGTGCCAGCAGCCCGGGACAGCACGATCAGCCCCAGCATTTT.

The V gene is TRBV5-1, the J gene TRBJ1-4; 7 bases are a match to TRBD1. With V trimmed by 4 bases and J by 5 bases, 5 bases remained unmatched. Germline loops: CDR1 SGHRS, CDR2 YFSETQ. The CDR3 totals 14 residues. CDR3 protein: CASSRDSRNEKLFF. CDR3 sequence (DNA): TGCGCCAGCAGCCGGGACAGCAGAAATGAAAAACTGTTTTTT.

J is TRBJ1-5 and V is TRBV19; 8 bases agree with TRBD1. Germline V gene sequence: CDR1 LNHDA, CDR2 SQIVND (reference sequence). V dropped 3 bases and J dropped 7; count of bases not matched to a gene: 11. The CDR3 has 16 residues. CDR3 protein: CASSIGRGLIGQPQHF. The CDR3 bases are TGTGCCAGTAGTATCGGCAGGGGGCTTATTGGACAGCCCCAGCATTTT.

This chain uses TRBV30 with TRBJ1-2; no firm D call. The germline gives CDR1 GTSNPN, CDR2 SVGIG (reference sequence). This CDR3 spans 15 amino acids. V lost 3 bases, J lost 1 base, and 15 bases lay in between. The DNA for the CDR3 is TGTGCCTGGAGGATCGACCGAGTGGGTAACTATGGCTACACCTTC. It translates to CAWRIDRVGNYGYTF.

This clone appeared a single time. The chain couples TRBV6-6 to TRBJ2-1, with 8 bases identical to TRBD1. Germline assignment: CDR1 MNHNY and CDR2 SVGAGI (reference sequence). The CDR3 consists of 14 residues. V was pared by 6 bases and J by 4 bases, with 5 bases of the junction left unmatched. The CDR3, as DNA: TGTGCCAGCAGGGACAGGGCTAAGTACAATGAGCAGTTCTTC. Its protein is CASRDRAKYNEQFF.

The chain joins TRBV5-4 to TRBJ2-2, with 7 bases aligning to TRBD2. V was pared by 3 bases and J by 6 bases, with 14 bases of the junction left unmatched. Germline V CDR1 and CDR2: SGHNT, YYREEE (reference sequence). The CDR3 covers 17 residues. CDR3 DNA sequence: TGTGCCAGCAGCTCTCAGTGGGCGGGGGATCCCCCCGGGGAGCTGTTTTTT. Protein sequence: CASSSQWAGDPPGELFF. Full variable domain (remainder filled in from reference TRBV5-4 and TRBJ2-2): ETGVTQSPTHLIKTRGQQVTLRCSSQSGHNTVSWYQQALGQGPQFIFQYYREEENGRGNFPPRFSGLQFPNYSSELNVNALELDDSALYLCASSSQWAGDPPGELFFGEGSRLTVL.

The chain couples TRBV2 to TRBJ2-7, with 7 bases matching TRBD1. Germline-derived CDR1 and CDR2 are SNHLY and FYNNEI. Trimming cost V 5 bases and J 4 bases; bases outside gene matches: 2. The CDR3 has 12 residues. DNA for the CDR3: TGTGCCAGCAGTCAGACAGGGTACGAGCAGTACTTC. Translating it yields CASSQTGYEQYF.

This chain links TRBV27 with TRBJ2-1; TRBD2 matches at 8 bases. The germline V gene encodes CDR1 MNHEY and CDR2 SMNVEV (reference sequence). V shed 0 bases and J 5 bases; nucleotides not matched to a gene: 12. The CDR3 spans 18 residues. CDR3 in amino acids: CASSLSVGAGGLNNEQFF. The CDR3 nucleotides read TGTGCCAGCAGTTTATCAGTTGGGGCGGGGGGTCTTAACAATGAGCAGTTCTTC.

The rearrangement links TRBV28 to TRBJ1-5; 8 bases are a match to TRBD1. Germline V gives CDR1 MDHEN, CDR2 SYDVKM. The trim removed 5 bases at V and 6 bases at J, leaving 15 bases unmatched. The CDR3 is 17 amino acids. The CDR3 DNA sequence: TGTGCCAGCAGTCCCCGTCTTCACAGGGGGTCCGTTCAGCCCCAGCATTTT. Amino acid sequence: CASSPRLHRGSVQPQHF.

The chain uses TRBV7-3 and TRBJ2-7, with 7 positions matching TRBD2. The germline V gene has CDR1 SGHTA and CDR2 FQGTGA. V was clipped by 2 bases and J by 0 bases; unmatched bases: 4. The length of the CDR3 is 15 residues. CDR3 DNA sequence: TGTGCCAGCAGCTTAGGCGGGGGTAGCTCCTACGAGCAGTACTTC. Protein product: CASSLGGGSSYEQYF.

V and J are TRBV9 and TRBJ2-3; a possible D gene is TRBD2 (5 bases). V lost 2 bases to trimming and J lost 0 bases, with 7 bases between them. Germline V CDR1 and CDR2: SGDLS, YYNGEE. This CDR3 comprises 14 residues. The CDR3 nucleotides are TGTGCCAGCAGCGTCAGGACTAGCACAGATACGCAGTATTTT. Its protein is CASSVRTSTDTQYF.

The chain uses TRBV28 and TRBJ2-7; TRBD2 aligns across 8 bases. CDR1 and CDR2 from the germline V gene are MDHEN and SYDVKM. With 3 bases clipped from V and 6 bases from J, the junction kept 13 bases outside the gene matches. The CDR3 covers 16 residues. CDR3 DNA sequence: TGTGCCAGCAGTTTTTTGGGCGGGGGGCCTACCCCCGAGCAGTACTTC. This encodes CASSFLGGGPTPEQYF.

The rearrangement joins TRBV21-1 to TRBJ2-7; TRBD2, the table's D call, was not compared with the DNA. TRBV21-1 is an annotated pseudogene. This CDR3 is 17 amino acids long. The CDR3 loop is CASSKVGLAGACYEQYF. The CDR3 DNA reads as TGTGCCAGCAGCAAAGTGGGTCTAGCGGGGGCCTGCTACGAGCAGTACTTC.

The chain recombines TRBV15 with TRBJ1-1; unclear D gene. The germline gives CDR1 LNHNV, CDR2 YYDKDF (reference sequence). This CDR3 comprises 13 residues. Trimming took 5 bases from V and 6 from J, leaving 13 bases between them. CDR3 loop: CATSQARTPEAFF. The DNA of the CDR3 is TGTGCCACCAGCCAGGCTAGAACACCTGAAGCTTTCTTT.

This clone was counted a few times. The J gene is TRBJ2-3, the V gene TRBV27; no definite D call. Germline lookup yields CDR1 MNHEY and CDR2 SMNVEV (reference sequence). This CDR3 has 15 residues. Trimming left V 3 bases short and J 0 bases short, with 10 bases between. CDR3 bases: TGTGCCAGCAGTTTGGTTGAGAGGAGCACAGATACGCAGTATTTT. Protein product: CASSLVERSTDTQYF.

The V call is TRBV10-1, the J call TRBJ2-5, with 11 bases aligning to TRBD2. CDR3 size: 16 residues. Trimming cost V 9 bases and J 5 bases; bases outside gene matches: 14. Germline CDR1 and CDR2: WNHNN and SYGVQD (reference sequence). The CDR3 DNA is TGCGCCAGTAGAACCGAAACTAGCGGGAGAGAGGAGACCCAGTACTTC. The encoded protein is CASRTETSGREETQYF.

This rearrangement joins TRBV11-2 to TRBJ2-1; D may be TRBD1 (6 bases). Trimming pared 8 bases from V and 6 bases from J, leaving 14 bases between. CDR1 and CDR2 (germline): SGHAT, FQNNGV. The CDR3 is 13 residues long. DNA of the CDR3: TGTGCCAGCTCCTCATGGGGGCTCAATGAGCAGTTCTTC. Amino acids: CASSSWGLNEQFF.

The chain links TRBV5-4 to TRBJ2-3; 10 bases are a match to TRBD2. The junction had 3 bases not matched to a gene; V was cut back by 5 bases and J by 6 bases. Germline values: CDR1 SGHNT, CDR2 YYREEE (reference sequence). This CDR3 region has 13 residues. CDR3 residues: CASSLTSGDTQYF. CDR3 in DNA: TGTGCCAGCAGTTTGACTAGCGGGGATACGCAGTATTTT. Variable domain in full (rest from reference TRBV5-4 and TRBJ2-3): ETGVTQSPTHLIKTRGQQVTLRCSSQSGHNTVSWYQQALGQGPQFIFQYYREEENGRGNFPPRFSGLQFPNYSSELNVNALELDDSALYLCASSLTSGDTQYFGPGTRLTVL.

This clone came up a few times. The chain carries TRBV19 and TRBJ1-2; 9 bases align to TRBD1. Unmatched junction bases numbered 8, after V lost 8 bases and J lost 4 bases. This CDR3 has 14 residues. The germline V gene encodes CDR1 LNHDA and CDR2 SQIVND (reference sequence). CDR3 DNA: TGTGCCAGTCATGCCGGGGGACAGGGCTATGGCTACACCTTC. It specifies CASHAGGQGYGYTF.

CDR3 DNA: TGTGCCAGCGGTTCCCGTGGGGGAAATGAGCAGTTCTTC. It specifies CASGSRGGNEQFF. This sequence joins TRBV2 and TRBJ2-1; D tentatively reads TRBD1 or TRBD2 (5 bases each). V was shortened by 8 bases and J by 7 bases, with 15 bases between the two germline ends. There are 13 residues in the CDR3. CDR1 is SNHLY, CDR2 FYNNEI, per germline.

The rearrangement joins TRBV7-9 to TRBJ2-1; tentatively, D is TRBD1 (7 bases). The CDR3 consists of 15 residues. Trimming left V 5 bases short and J 5 bases short, with 16 bases between. Germline V lookup: CDR1 SEHNR, CDR2 FQNEAQ (reference sequence). CDR3 loop: CASSHYQGGHNEQFF. In nucleotides, the CDR3 is TGTGCCAGCAGCCACTATCAGGGGGGACACAATGAGCAGTTCTTC.